One sample yielded the 11 T cell receptor beta chains listed below, sequenced in a study of T cells in Graves' hyperthyroidism and ophthalmopathy. Researchers took RNA transcripts and amplified the TCR beta CDR3 regions from them. First-round RT-PCR targeting the TCR CDR3 was performed with the HTBI primer set. TCRdb reprocessed the multiplex PCR reads with MiXCR, giving one entry per CDR3 protein. The data show about 710,000 distinct CDR3 sequences, with roughly 15% seen just once and under 9.5% held by the top ten. The sample comprised blood. These receptors all come from a man younger than 35 with Graves' hyperthyroidism.

This rearrangement joins TRBV3-1 to TRBJ2-3, with a possible D match to TRBD2 (5 bases). V lost 0 bases and J 2 bases, leaving 9 bases between the germline ends. CDR1 and CDR2 from the germline V gene are LGHDT and YNNKEL (reference sequence). The CDR3 loop spans 15 amino acids. This chain's CDR3 is CASSQDFGDTDTQYF. The CDR3 DNA reads TGTGCCAGCAGCCAAGATTTCGGGGACACAGATACGCAGTATTTT.

The chain carries TRBV5-1 and TRBJ1-1, with a tentative D call TRBD1 (6 bases). CDR3 size: 15 residues. The V gene's germline CDR1 is SGHRS and CDR2 YFSETQ. V was shortened by 0 bases and J by 3 bases, with 12 bases between the two germline ends. DNA for the CDR3: TGCGCCAGCAGCTTGGGATGGGGGCTGGACACTGAAGCTTTCTTT. It encodes CASSLGWGLDTEAFF.

This clonotype was seen more than once but under ten times. V is TRBV19 and J is TRBJ2-7, with a weak D call TRBD2 (5 bases). The germline V gene encodes CDR1 LNHDA and CDR2 SQIVND (reference sequence). The CDR3 runs 13 residues. The V end was cut by 1 base, the J end by 6 bases, with 10 bases between. CDR3 in amino acids: CASSIGGALEQYF. In DNA form, the CDR3 reads TGTGCCAGTAGTATAGGGGGAGCCCTCGAGCAGTACTTC.

This clonotype showed up just a few times. The gene calls are TRBV15 and TRBJ2-3; D gene uncertain. The CDR3 extends over 12 amino acids. The germline gives CDR1 LNHNV, CDR2 YYDKDF (reference sequence). Trimming left V 2 bases short and J 2 bases short, with 2 bases between. This CDR3 reads CATSRFTDTQYF. CDR3 DNA: TGTGCCACCAGCAGATTCACAGATACGCAGTATTTT.

V is TRBV12-3 or TRBV12-4 and J is TRBJ2-3, with a tentative D call TRBD2 (7 bases). V was clipped by 8 bases and J by 6 bases, with 30 bases between them. This CDR3 has 18 residues. CDR3 loop: CASSHREEAAGARDTQYF. The CDR3 coding sequence is TGTGCCAGCTCACACAGGGAAGAAGCGGCGGGGGCCAGGGATACGCAGTATTTT.

This clonotype was seen once. The V call is TRBV4-1, the J call TRBJ2-1; 7 nucleotides line up with TRBD2. This CDR3 has 19 amino acids. Per the germline V gene, CDR1 is MGHRA and CDR2 is YSYEKL. Losses at the gene ends were 0 bases for V and 0 bases for J; bases not matched to a gene: 11. The CDR3 DNA sequence: TGCGCCAGCAGCCAAGACGGGGAGGGCGGGCCCATCTCCTACAATGAGCAGTTCTTC. As protein: CASSQDGEGGPISYNEQFF.

The genes are TRBV4-1 and TRBJ2-3; TRBD1 or TRBD2 may be the D gene (6 bases each). CDR1 is MGHRA and CDR2 is YSYEKL in the germline V gene. The V gene lost 0 bases and the J gene lost 6 bases, with 13 bases spanning the gap. The CDR3 has 15 amino acids. CDR3 sequence (DNA): TGCGCCAGCAGCCAAGAGGGGCGGAGGGGGGATACGCAGTATTTT. Its translation: CASSQEGRRGDTQYF.

The chain combines TRBV6-2 or TRBV6-3 with TRBJ2-7; 7 nucleotides agree with TRBD1. The V segment lost 11 bases and the J segment 3 bases; nucleotides outside the gene matches: 10. CDR3 length equals 13 residues. Germline-derived CDR1 and CDR2 are MNHEY and SVGEGT. CDR3 residues: CASSRGPFYEQYF. The CDR3 bases are TGTGCCTCGTCTAGGGGGCCTTTCTACGAGCAGTACTTC.

CDR3 in amino acids: CASSQDPAASRLVRTDTQYF. In DNA, the CDR3 is TGCGCCAGCAGCCAAGATCCCGCCGCGAGTCGTTTGGTCCGGACAGATACGCAGTATTTT. This chain links TRBV4-3 with TRBJ2-3; D is unclear. Germline CDR1 is LGHNA and CDR2 is YSLEER. V dropped 0 bases and J dropped 3 bases, with 25 bases sitting between them. CDR3 size: 20 residues.

This clonotype was observed a handful of times. The genes are TRBV4-1 and TRBJ2-7; unclear D gene. Trimming removed 1 base from V and 3 bases from J, with 13 bases in between. Germline loops: CDR1 MGHRA, CDR2 YSYEKL. The CDR3 has 15 residues. The CDR3 bases are TGCGCCAGCAGCCAAGTGCGGACCGAAAGCTACGAGCAGTACTTC. Protein product: CASSQVRTESYEQYF.

This clonotype was observed many times. The chain employs TRBV7-8 and TRBJ2-1, with 11 bases aligning to TRBD2. The CDR3 consists of 16 residues. The germline CDR1 and CDR2 sequences are SGHVS and FQNEAQ. Trimming at V came to 1 base and at J to 8 bases, leaving 7 bases not matched to a gene. Here the CDR3 reads CASSLELAGAEDEQFF. The CDR3 DNA is TGTGCCAGCAGCTTAGAACTAGCGGGAGCGGAAGATGAGCAGTTCTTC.